This T cell receptor beta chain is from a study of OX40 agonist ivuxolimab in advanced cancers. In the case of this clone: Its specificity is not known.

Trimming stripped 7 bases from V and 3 bases from J, with 12 bases between. CDR1 is SGHAT and CDR2 is FQNNGV in the germline V gene. The length of the CDR3 is 14 residues. Study-level results: Also showing low normalized T-cell clonal expansion were some of the nonresponders. At 0.1-3.0 mg/kg, partial responders had clonal expansion among the lowest observed.

Assay: immunoSEQ multiplex PCR; the TCRdb copy retains only in-frame clones and omits some. Of about 64,000 clones listed, 91% are singletons. This TCR derives from an adult with an advanced solid tumor such as melanoma, head and neck, liver or kidney cancer. Sequencing used CD4+ or CD8+ T cells sorted from blood, obtained in a trial of the OX40 agonist ivuxolimab. The gene calls are TRBV11-2 and TRBJ2-2, with D possibly TRBD2 on 6 matching bases. The CDR3 nucleotides read TGTGCCAGCACGGAGGGTCGTTACACCGGGGAGCTGTTTTTT. Protein: CASTEGRYTGELFF.